This T cell receptor (beta chain) was obtained from a study of blood T cell repertoires in COVID-19. For the study at large: Researchers got acute and convalescent COVID-19 samples from the United States, Italy and Spain.

Here immunoSEQ multiplex PCR was the method, and the copy in TCRdb shows in-frame clones only, minus some. The sample consists of some 82,000 clones, around 86% of them appearing once. The CDR3 spans 13 residues. Trimming shortened V by 5 bases and J by 11 bases, and 15 bases separated the two germline ends. Germline CDR1 MDHEN, CDR2 SYDVKM. The rearrangement links TRBV28 to TRBJ1-4; D possibly corresponds to TRBD1 (6 bases). Sequenced sample: peripheral blood. This clonotype was sampled from a man at least 80 years old with acute or convalescent COVID-19. The CDR3 nucleotides read TGTGCCAGCAGTCCAAGGACAGCCAGTAAACTGTTTTTT. Encoded protein: CASSPRTASKLFF.